The 5 T cell receptor beta chains listed next were all sequenced from one sample in a study of shared clonotypes between healthy human individuals. Assay used: immunoSEQ multiplex PCR; TCRdb lists only in-frame clones, some missing. The sample carries approximately 2.5 million clones, 80% to 95% recorded once. Sample: naive CD4+ T cells from PBMCs. Documented subset: CD45RA+ positively selected. The origin of the receptors is a man aged 18 to 35 in good health. Some clones in this sample may be carry-over from other donors' samples.

As concerns this clone: In the same sample, other DNA sequences code for this CDR3. The chain links TRBV2 to TRBJ2-3; 12 bases agree with TRBD2. Germline assignment: CDR1 SNHLY and CDR2 FYNNEI. The V and J ends lost 3 bases and 4 bases, in that order; junction bases with no gene match: 5. The CDR3 has 16 amino acids. DNA of the CDR3: TGTGCCAGCAGTGAGGGGCTAGCGGGAGGGGCAGATACGCAGTATTTT. Translation: CASSEGLAGGADTQYF.

This chain links TRBV7-9 with TRBJ2-7; 9 positions agree with TRBD1. Germline CDR1 SEHNR, CDR2 FQNEAQ (reference sequence). The V gene end was trimmed by 7 bases and the J gene end by 6 bases; junction bases not matched to a gene: 13. CDR3 length: 15 residues. The CDR3 DNA reads TGTGCCAGCAACGCCGCCTCGGGGGACAGGGCCGAGCAGTACTTC. Its protein is CASNAASGDRAEQYF. The full variable domain, its missing parts supplied by reference TRBV7-9 and TRBJ2-7, is DTGVSQNPRHKITKRGQNVTFRCDPISEHNRLYWYRQTLGQGPEFLTYFQNEAQLEKSRLLSDRFSAERPKGSFSTLEIQRTEQGDSAMYLCASNAASGDRAEQYFGPGTRLTVT.

The chain links TRBV5-1 to TRBJ1-2, with D uncertain. Germline V gives CDR1 SGHRS, CDR2 YFSETQ. The CDR3 has 13 amino acids. The V gene lost 3 bases and the J gene lost 4 bases, with 10 bases spanning the gap. The CDR3 DNA reads as TGCGCCAGCAGCTCCCTTGGGATCTATGGCTACACCTTC. Translating gives CASSSLGIYGYTF.

V gene TRBV5-1 combines with J gene TRBJ2-7; weak D call: TRBD2 (6 bases). Per the germline V gene, CDR1 is SGHRS and CDR2 is YFSETQ. V lost 1 base and J 3 bases, leaving 11 bases between the germline ends. This CDR3 comprises 14 residues. Here the CDR3 reads CASSLLPTSYEQYF. The CDR3 bases are TGCGCCAGCAGCTTGTTGCCGACTAGCTACGAGCAGTACTTC.

The chain employs TRBV19 and TRBJ1-5; 11 nucleotides match TRBD1. J was trimmed by 0 bases and V by 4 bases; bases with no gene match: 8. From germline, CDR1 is LNHDA and CDR2 SQIVND (reference sequence). CDR3 length equals 18 residues. The CDR3 nucleotides read TGTGCCAGTAGTAGGCGGACAGGGGGCAAGGATAGCAATCAGCCCCAGCATTTT. Translation gives CASSRRTGGKDSNQPQHF.